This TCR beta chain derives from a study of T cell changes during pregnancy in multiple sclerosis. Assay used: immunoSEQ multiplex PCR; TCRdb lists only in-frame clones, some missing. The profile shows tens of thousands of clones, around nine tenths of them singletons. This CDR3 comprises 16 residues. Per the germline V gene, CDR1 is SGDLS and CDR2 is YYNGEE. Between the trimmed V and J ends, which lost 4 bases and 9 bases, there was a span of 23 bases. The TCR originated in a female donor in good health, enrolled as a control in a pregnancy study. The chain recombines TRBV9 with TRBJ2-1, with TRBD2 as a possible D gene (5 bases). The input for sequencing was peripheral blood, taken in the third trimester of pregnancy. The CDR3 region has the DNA TGTGCCAGCAGCCCCCAGAATAGCGTCATCCTGGGTGAGCAGTTCTTC. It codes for CASSPQNSVILGEQFF. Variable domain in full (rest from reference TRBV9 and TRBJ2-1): DSGVTQTPKHLITATGQRVTLRCSPRSGDLSVYWYQQSLDQGLQFLIQYYNGEERAKGNILERFSAQQFPDLHSELNLSSLELGDSALYFCASSPQNSVILGEQFFGPGTRLTVL.